This TCR beta chain comes out of a study of beta chain features in type 1 diabetes. Comments on this clone: Antigen: not known.

What was sequenced were expressed TCRB transcripts, since all of the isolated RNA had been reverse transcribed. This table comes from immunoSEQ multiplex PCR, and its TCRdb copy is limited to in-frame clones, with some not included. The table includes more than 30,000 clones, around 64% detected once. General study results and limits: In type 1 diabetes patients, VDJ junctions had fewer insertions; deletions at these junctions were more frequent. The study notes PCR might favor shorter templates equally in patients and controls. Using cDNA template may skew counts toward highly expressing activated cells.

Deletions cut 4 bases from V and 6 bases from J, with 10 bases between. Germline values: CDR1 MDHEN, CDR2 SYDVKM. There are 13 residues in the CDR3. This sequence joins TRBV28 and TRBJ2-4, with TRBD1 as a possible D gene (5 bases). Sequencing was done on a sample of Tregs from blood. This receptor was obtained from a woman in her 30s in good health. The CDR3 here is CASSSPGLNIQYF. In DNA, the CDR3 is TGTGCCAGCAGTTCGCCAGGGCTAAACATTCAGTACTTC.